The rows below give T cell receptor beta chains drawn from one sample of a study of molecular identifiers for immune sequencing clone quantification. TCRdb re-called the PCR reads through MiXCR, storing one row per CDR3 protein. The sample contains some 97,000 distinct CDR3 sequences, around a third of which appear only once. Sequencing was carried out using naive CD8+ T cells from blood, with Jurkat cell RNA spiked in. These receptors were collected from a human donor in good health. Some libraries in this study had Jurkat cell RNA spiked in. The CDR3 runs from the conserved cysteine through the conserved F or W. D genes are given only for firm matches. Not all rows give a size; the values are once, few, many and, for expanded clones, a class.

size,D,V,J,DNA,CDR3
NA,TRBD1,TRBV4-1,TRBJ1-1,TGCGCCAGCAGGCCTGAACCGGGACAGGCCCCTCCGAAAAGGATCAGCACTGAAGCATTCTTT,CASRPEPGQAPPKRISTEAFF
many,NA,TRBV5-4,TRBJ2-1,TGTGCCAGCAGCTTCCGGCAGGGTGAGCAGTTCTTC,CASSFRQGEQFF
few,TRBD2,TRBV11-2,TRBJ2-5,TGTGCCAGCAGCTTTGACGTGTCGGGGGGTACTCAAGAGACCCAGTACTTC,CASSFDVSGGTQETQYF
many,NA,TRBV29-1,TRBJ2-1,TGCAGCGTCGACCCCGATCTAGCAGACTACAATGAGCAGTTCTTC,CSVDPDLADYNEQFF
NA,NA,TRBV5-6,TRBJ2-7,TGTGCCAGCAGCTTTGAAGGGGTTTACGGGCAGTACTTC,CASSFEGVYGQYF
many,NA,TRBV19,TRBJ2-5,TGTGCCAGTAGTCCCGGGCGCAGCCTTGGGACCCAGTACTTC,CASSPGRSLGTQYF
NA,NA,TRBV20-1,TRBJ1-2,TGCAGTGCTAGACCCGGAGGCGGCTATGGCTACACCTTC,CSARPGGGYGYTF
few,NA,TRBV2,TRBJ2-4,TGTGCCAGCATCTTATCGGGCATTCAGTACTTC,CASILSGIQYF
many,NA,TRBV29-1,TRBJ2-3,TGCAGCTCCCTCCGGGCCGATAGCACAGATACGCAGTATTTT,CSSLRADSTDTQYF
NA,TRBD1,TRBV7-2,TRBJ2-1,TGTGCCAGCAGCCACTATCGGGACAGGGGGTCCTACAATGAGCAGTTCTTC,CASSHYRDRGSYNEQFF
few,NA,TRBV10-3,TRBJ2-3,TGTGCCATCAGGGCACGGGGGATCCCAACAGATACGCAGTATTTT,CAIRARGIPTDTQYF
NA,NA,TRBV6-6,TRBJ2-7,TGTGTCAGCAGTCCACAGGACTACGAGCAGTACTTC,CVSSPQDYEQYF
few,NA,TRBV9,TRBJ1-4,TGTGCCAGCAGCGTTTCAGGGGTGGAAACTAATGAAAAACTGTTTTTT,CASSVSGVETNEKLFF
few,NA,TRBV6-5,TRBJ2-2,TGTGCCAGCAGTACGCCTTTACGGTGGAACACCGGGGAGCTGTTTTTT,CASSTPLRWNTGELFF
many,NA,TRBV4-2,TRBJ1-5,TGTGCCAGCAGCCAAGAAAGGAGGGGCTGGAATCAGCCCCAGCATTTT,CASSQERRGWNQPQHF
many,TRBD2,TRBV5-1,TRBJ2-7,TGCGCCAGCAGCTTGTCCGGAGCGGGGTACGAGCAGTACTTC,CASSLSGAGYEQYF
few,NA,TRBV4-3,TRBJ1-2,TGCGCCAGCAGCCAGAACCAGGGGACTACTAACTATGGCTACACCTTC,CASSQNQGTTNYGYTF
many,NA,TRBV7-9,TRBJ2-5,TGTGCCAGCAGCGCAACCCCCCGGGACAACCAAGAGACCCAGTACTTC,CASSATPRDNQETQYF
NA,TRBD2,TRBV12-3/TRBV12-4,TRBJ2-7,TGTGCCAGCAGTTTAAGCGGGAGTTTTTTGTGGCAGTACTTC,CASSLSGSFLWQYF
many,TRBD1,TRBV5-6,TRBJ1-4,TGTGCCAGCAGCATCGATGGACAGGGGGCTGAAAAACTGTTTTTT,CASSIDGQGAEKLFF
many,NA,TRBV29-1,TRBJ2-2,TGCAGCGTTGAAGCGCGCGGCACCGGGGAGCTGTTTTTT,CSVEARGTGELFF
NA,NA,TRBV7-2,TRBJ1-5,TGTGCCAGCAGCCCCGGTGGGGAGCCCCAGCATTTT,CASSPGGEPQHF
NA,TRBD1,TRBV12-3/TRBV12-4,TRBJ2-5,TGTGCCGGCAGCTGGGACAGGGAAGAGACCCAGTACTTC,CAGSWDREETQYF
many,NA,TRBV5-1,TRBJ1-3,TGCGCCAGCAGCTTTGACGGAAACACCATATATTTT,CASSFDGNTIYF
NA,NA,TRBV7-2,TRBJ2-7,TGTGCCAGCAGCCCCCCTCGGGACTACGAGCAGTACTTC,CASSPPRDYEQYF
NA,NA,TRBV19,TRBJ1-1,TGTGCCAGTGGCTTGGGGGAAACTGAAGCTTTCTTT,CASGLGETEAFF
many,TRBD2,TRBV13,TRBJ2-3,TGTGCCAGCAGCTTCTCTAGCGGGAGGTATGATACGCAGTATTTT,CASSFSSGRYDTQYF
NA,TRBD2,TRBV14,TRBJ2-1,TGTGCCAGCAGCCAGACGACTAGCGAGTACAATGAGCAGTTCTTC,CASSQTTSEYNEQFF
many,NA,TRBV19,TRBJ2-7,TGTGCCAGTAGTATCTCGCTAGAGAGCTACGAGCAGTACTTC,CASSISLESYEQYF
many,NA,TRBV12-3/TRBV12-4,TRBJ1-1,TGTGCCAGCAGCCCTCTGCCAGACGGATGGAACACTGAAGCTTTCTTT,CASSPLPDGWNTEAFF
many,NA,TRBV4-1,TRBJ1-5,TGCGCCAGCAGCCCCTGGGGCGGTCAGCCCCAGCATTTT,CASSPWGGQPQHF
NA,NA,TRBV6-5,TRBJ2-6,TGTGCCAGCAGTTCTGTCGGGGCTTTAGGTGGGGCCAACGTCCTGACTTTC,CASSSVGALGGANVLTF
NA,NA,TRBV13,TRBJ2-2,TGTGCCGGCAGCTCCTACAGGGCTGGGGAGCTGTTTTTT,CAGSSYRAGELFF
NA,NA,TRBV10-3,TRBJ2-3,TGTGCCATCAGTGGGGCCCAGACAGAACTCCTCACAGATACGCAGTATTTT,CAISGAQTELLTDTQYF
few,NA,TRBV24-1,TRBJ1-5,TGTGCCACCAGTGACCGACAAATGAATCAGCCCCAGCATTTT,CATSDRQMNQPQHF
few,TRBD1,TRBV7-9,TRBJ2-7,TGTGCCAGCAGCCCCATGGGACAGCCCACCTACGAGCAGTACTTC,CASSPMGQPTYEQYF
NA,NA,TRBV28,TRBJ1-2,TGTGCCAGCAGTTTAGGAGCGGATGGCTACACCTTC,CASSLGADGYTF
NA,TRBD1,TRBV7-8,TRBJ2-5,TGTGCCAGCAGCCTGGGGGGGGGACAGGGTTTACAGACCCAGTACTTC,CASSLGGGQGLQTQYF
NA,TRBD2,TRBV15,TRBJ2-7,TGTTCCACCAGCAGAGCTAGCGGAACCTACGAGCAGTACTTC,CSTSRASGTYEQYF
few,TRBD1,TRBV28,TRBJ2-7,TGTGCCAGCAGTATGGGACAGGGGGCCCTGGGAACCTACGAGCAGTACTTC,CASSMGQGALGTYEQYF
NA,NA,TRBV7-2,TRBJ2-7,TGTGCCAGCAGCTTAGGCGTTTCTGCCTACGAGCCGTACTTC,CASSLGVSAYEPYF
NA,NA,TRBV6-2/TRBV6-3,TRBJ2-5,TGTGCCAGCAGTTGGATGACAGGCCAAGAGACCCAGTACTTC,CASSWMTGQETQYF
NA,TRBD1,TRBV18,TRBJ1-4,TGTGCCAGCTCACCGGAGGGGGCGTTTGAAAAACTGTTTTTT,CASSPEGAFEKLFF
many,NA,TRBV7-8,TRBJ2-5,TGTGCCAGCAGCTTAGCGTGGGGAGGCGGGGAGACCCAGTACTTC,CASSLAWGGGETQYF
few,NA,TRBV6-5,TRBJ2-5,TGTGCCAGCTCGCCTGGGGGGGGGGCCCTAGAGCCCCAGTACTTC,CASSPGGGALEPQYF
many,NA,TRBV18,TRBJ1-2,TGTGCCAGCTCACACTCGGACCGAAGCTATGGCTACACCTTC,CASSHSDRSYGYTF
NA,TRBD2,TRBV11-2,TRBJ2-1,TGTGCCAGCAGCCCCCGTCCGGGCGGGAGTGGGGAGGGCGATGAGCAGTTCTTC,CASSPRPGGSGEGDEQFF
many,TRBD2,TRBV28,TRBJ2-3,TGTGCCAGCAGTTTGGCGGGAGCAGATACGCAGTATTTT,CASSLAGADTQYF
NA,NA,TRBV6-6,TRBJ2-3,TGTGCCAGCAGTTACACCTCGAGGGAGGATACGCAGTATTTT,CASSYTSREDTQYF
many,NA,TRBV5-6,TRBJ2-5,TGTGCCAGCAGCTTGGCCTCGGCCCGGGGAGAGACCCAGTACTTC,CASSLASARGETQYF
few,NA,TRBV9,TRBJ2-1,TGTGCCAGCAGCGCCCTGATTGATGAGCAGTTCTTC,CASSALIDEQFF
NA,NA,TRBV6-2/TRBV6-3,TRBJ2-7,TGTGCCAGCAGTACCCAGGACTGGCCCCCATTCTACGAGCAGTACTTC,CASSTQDWPPFYEQYF
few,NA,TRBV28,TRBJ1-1,TGTGCCAGCAGTTTATCGTCGGACGGGTACACTGAAGCTTTCTTT,CASSLSSDGYTEAFF
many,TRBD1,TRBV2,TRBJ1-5,TGTGCCAGCAGGGGGGACAGTAATCAGCCCCAGCATTTT,CASRGDSNQPQHF
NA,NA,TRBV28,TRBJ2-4,TGTGCCAGCAGTCCCTTTAAGCTAGCCAAAAACATTCAGTACTTC,CASSPFKLAKNIQYF
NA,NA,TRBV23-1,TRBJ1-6,TGCGCCAGCTGGGGCAGCGAGAATTCACCCCTCCACTTT,CASWGSENSPLHF
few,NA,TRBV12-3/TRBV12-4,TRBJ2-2,TGTGCCAGCAGTTTTCCCGCGGCGACGAACACCGGGGAGCTGTTTTTT,CASSFPAATNTGELFF
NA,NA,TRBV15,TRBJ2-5,TGTGCCACCAGCAGGGAATGCCCGGGACGGAGGATGGAGACCCAGTACTTC,CATSRECPGRRMETQYF